This entry lists 26 T cell receptor beta chains sequenced from one sample in a study of blood T cells in healthy people across ages. The authors ran a second PCR of about 7 to 11 cycles using a sample-barcoded 5' primer and a J-beta primer mix. Via MiXCR, TCRdb re-called the 5' RACE reads, giving one row per CDR3 protein. The data show approximately 600,000 distinct CDR3 sequences, roughly three fifths seen once. Sequenced material: blood. These receptors were collected from a man aged 55 to 70 in good health.

The V and J genes are TRBV7-2 and TRBJ2-1, with D perhaps TRBD2 (6 bases). This CDR3 comprises 15 residues. In germline, CDR1 is SGHTA, CDR2 FQGNSA. With 8 bases removed from V and 4 bases from J, the gap between germline ends came to 18 bases. The CDR3 protein is CASAWGGGPYNEQFF. CDR3 sequence (DNA): TGTGCCAGCGCTTGGGGCGGAGGGCCTTACAATGAGCAGTTCTTC.

This clonotype was found once. The chain uses TRBV5-1 and TRBJ1-1; D ambiguous. This CDR3 has 14 residues. Trimming took 0 bases from V and 3 from J, leaving 9 bases between them. Germline V gene data show CDR1 as SGHRS and CDR2 as YFSETQ. This chain's CDR3 is CASSLVVRDTEAFF. In DNA form, the CDR3 reads TGCGCCAGCAGCTTGGTCGTCCGCGACACTGAAGCTTTCTTT.

V is TRBV27 and J is TRBJ2-7; the D is unclear. The CDR3 is 15 residues long. From germline, CDR1 is MNHEY and CDR2 SMNVEV (reference sequence). Trimming took off 1 base at V and 1 base at J, with 11 bases between the two ends. The CDR3 DNA follows: TGTGCCAGCAGTTTATTCGCCTCGGGTTCCTACGAGCAGTACTTC. Protein: CASSLFASGSYEQYF.

V is TRBV11-2 and J is TRBJ1-4; 10 nucleotides match TRBD1. J was trimmed by 7 bases and V by 5 bases; bases with no gene match: 7. Germline V gives CDR1 SGHAT, CDR2 FQNNGV. The CDR3 is 15 amino acids. CDR3 sequence: CASSPRQGAGEKLFF. CDR3 DNA sequence: TGTGCCAGCAGCCCCCGACAGGGGGCGGGTGAAAAACTGTTTTTT. The entire variable domain, with the rest obtained from reference TRBV11-2 and TRBJ1-4, is as follows: EAGVAQSPRYKIIEKRQSVAFWCNPISGHATLYWYQQILGQGPKLLIQFQNNGVVDDSQLPKDRFSAERLKGVDSTLKIQPAKLEDSAVYLCASSPRQGAGEKLFFGSGTQLSVL.

The chain joins TRBV5-6 to TRBJ1-4; 7 bases are a match to TRBD1. V dropped 2 bases and J dropped 2; count of bases not matched to a gene: 0. Germline-derived CDR1 and CDR2 are SGHDT and YYEEEE. The CDR3 consists of 14 residues. The CDR3 region is CASSLQGTNEKLFF. Here the CDR3 DNA reads TGTGCCAGCAGCTTACAGGGGACTAATGAAAAACTGTTTTTT.

The chain joins TRBV2 to TRBJ2-3, with D tentatively TRBD2 (6 bases). The CDR3 consists of 15 residues. The germline V gene encodes CDR1 SNHLY and CDR2 FYNNEI. V gave up 6 bases and J gave up 6 bases, with 19 bases separating them. The CDR3 DNA sequence: TGTGCCAGCAGCCAGGACTATAGGAGGGTCGATACGCAGTATTTT. Translating it yields CASSQDYRRVDTQYF.

The CDR3 coding sequence is TGTGCCAGCAGCCAAGGGGGCGCATATTACTACAATGAGCAGTTCTTC. Translating gives CASSQGGAYYYNEQFF. V usage is TRBV4-2 and J usage is TRBJ2-1, with D maybe TRBD1 (5 bases). V lost 1 base, J lost 3 bases, and 13 bases lay in between. The CDR3 spans 16 residues. Looked up from germline, CDR1 is LGHNA and CDR2 is YNFKEQ.

The chain employs TRBV5-1 and TRBJ1-2, with D possibly TRBD1 on 6 matching bases. CDR3 size: 14 residues. Germline V gene sequence: CDR1 SGHRS, CDR2 YFSETQ. V lost 3 bases to trimming and J lost 6 bases, with 15 bases between them. The chain's CDR3 is CASSSGAGNDGYTF. The CDR3, as DNA: TGCGCCAGCAGCTCGGGGGCAGGAAATGATGGCTACACCTTC.

The chain combines TRBV10-2 with TRBJ2-3; D tentatively reads TRBD1 or TRBD2 (6 bases each). This CDR3 is 15 amino acids long. Trimming took off 5 bases at V and 2 bases at J, with 14 bases between the two ends. Looked up from germline, CDR1 is WSHSY and CDR2 is SAAADI. CDR3 DNA sequence: TGCGCCAGCAGTAACGGGGGCCAATACACAGATACGCAGTATTTT. It specifies CASSNGGQYTDTQYF.

J is TRBJ2-7 and V is TRBV5-1; no clear D gene. Trimming stripped 4 bases from V and 7 bases from J, with 15 bases between. Per germline, CDR1 SGHRS and CDR2 YFSETQ. This CDR3 comprises 13 residues. CDR3: CASSLDVHREQYF. CDR3 sequence (DNA): TGCGCCAGCAGCCTCGACGTACATCGGGAGCAGTACTTC.

This chain uses TRBV20-1 with TRBJ1-1; possible D gene TRBD1, 5 bases. The length of the CDR3 is 12 residues. Deletions cut 4 bases from V and 0 bases from J, with 6 bases between. The germline V gene encodes CDR1 DFQATT and CDR2 SNEGSKA (reference sequence). Written as DNA, the CDR3 is TGCAGTGCTAAGGACATGAACACTGAAGCTTTCTTT. Its protein is CSAKDMNTEAFF.

This clonotype was seen just once. The CDR3 sequence: CASSPRRGGTEAFF. The CDR3 DNA reads TGTGCCAGCAGCCCCAGGCGGGGGGGCACTGAAGCTTTCTTT. The chain links TRBV7-2 to TRBJ1-1, with D possibly being TRBD1 (5 bases). Looked up from germline, CDR1 is SGHTA and CDR2 is FQGNSA. Trimming pared 5 bases from V and 4 bases from J, leaving 14 bases between. This CDR3 spans 14 amino acids. Combining the CDR3 with reference TRBV7-2 and TRBJ1-1 gives the whole variable domain GAGVSQSPSNKVTEKGKDVELRCDPISGHTALYWYRQSLGQGLEFLIYFQGNSAPDKSGLPSDRFSAERTGGSVSTLTIQRTQQEDSAVYLCASSPRRGGTEAFFGQGTRLTVV.

The sample holds one count of this clonotype. J is TRBJ1-2 and V is TRBV3-1; D is ambiguous. CDR3 length: 16 residues. V lost 0 bases and J 5 bases, leaving 16 bases between the germline ends. Germline V gives CDR1 LGHDT, CDR2 YNNKEL (reference sequence). The CDR3: CASSQEGGTVGYGYTF. The CDR3 DNA sequence: TGTGCCAGCAGCCAAGAAGGAGGAACCGTCGGGTATGGCTACACCTTC.

As DNA, the CDR3 is TGCGCCAGCAGCGTGCCTAAGGGGAACACTGAAGCTTTCTTT. Protein sequence: CASSVPKGNTEAFF. The chain employs TRBV5-1 and TRBJ1-1, with D unclear. The V end was cut by 4 bases, the J end by 1 base, with 11 bases between. This CDR3 is 14 amino acids long. CDR1 is SGHRS and CDR2 is YFSETQ in the germline V gene.

The chain couples TRBV5-1 to TRBJ1-2; 10 positions agree with TRBD1. J gave up 3 bases and V 4 bases, and 6 bases lay outside the gene matches. CDR3 length: 15 amino acids. In germline, CDR1 is SGHRS, CDR2 YFSETQ. The CDR3 nucleotides read TGCGCCAGCAGCGACCGGACAGGGGGAGACTATGGCTACACCTTC. This translates into CASSDRTGGDYGYTF.

V and J are TRBV25-1 and TRBJ2-3; weak D call: TRBD2 (6 bases). The V gene lost 2 bases and the J gene lost 5 bases, with 14 bases spanning the gap. The CDR3 sequence is 15 residues long. Germline loops: CDR1 MGHDK, CDR2 SYGVNS. CDR3 sequence (DNA): TGTGCCAGCAGTGAACCCCCCCCCGGGGGAGATACGCAGTATTTT. Protein product: CASSEPPPGGDTQYF.

This sequence joins TRBV20-1 and TRBJ2-4; D might be TRBD1 (6 bases). Near its end, the DNA agrees better with TRBJ2-7, so the J call may be wrong. This CDR3 is built from 14 residues. CDR1 DFQATT and CDR2 SNEGSKA come from the germline V gene (reference sequence). CDR3 nucleotides: TGCAGTGCTAAAATCGGCAGGGGATTTTCCGAGCAGTACTTC. Amino acids: CSAKIGRGFSEQYF.

V gene TRBV5-1 combines with J gene TRBJ2-4; 7 bases line up with TRBD2. Germline V gene data show CDR1 as SGHRS and CDR2 as YFSETQ. V shed 4 bases and J 13 bases; nucleotides not matched to a gene: 17. The CDR3 has 15 residues. For the CDR3, the DNA is TGCGCCAGCAGCGGGGAGCGGGGCCCCTACAATGGGCAGTACTTC. The encoded protein is CASSGERGPYNGQYF.

The rearrangement joins TRBV7-2 to TRBJ1-1; D not resolved. V shed 2 bases and J shed 8 bases, with 12 bases lying between them. The CDR3 is made up of 13 amino acids. The germline V gene has CDR1 SGHTA and CDR2 FQGNSA. CDR3: CASSLNRGREAFF. CDR3 sequence (DNA): TGTGCCAGCAGCTTAAACAGAGGCCGAGAAGCTTTCTTT.

The V and J genes are TRBV5-1 and TRBJ2-7; no definite D call. The DNA end is a closer match to TRBJ2-5, so the J assignment may be wrong. CDR3 length: 14 residues. Germline V CDR1 and CDR2: SGHRS, YFSETQ. CDR3: CASSLAQDPQTQYF. CDR3 nucleotides: TGCGCCAGCAGCTTGGCCCAGGACCCTCAGACCCAGTACTTC.

The count of this clonotype is one. The V gene is TRBV7-2, the J gene TRBJ2-2, with a weak D call TRBD1 (6 bases). The CDR3 length is 17 residues. Per germline, CDR1 SGHTA and CDR2 FQGNSA. Trimming took off 2 bases at V and 0 bases at J, with 13 bases between the two ends. The CDR3 loop is CASSLRHRVPNTGELFF. CDR3 bases: TGTGCCAGCAGCTTAAGGCACAGGGTACCGAACACCGGGGAGCTGTTTTTT.

In this sample, this clonotype turned up a few times. This sequence joins TRBV20-1 and TRBJ2-1; D gene ambiguous. V lost 5 bases to trimming and J lost 7 bases, with 15 bases between them. The CDR3 consists of 13 residues. Germline V lookup: CDR1 DFQATT, CDR2 SNEGSKA (reference sequence). The CDR3 sequence is CSAGKAAQNEQFF. DNA of the CDR3: TGCAGTGCTGGGAAGGCCGCTCAAAATGAGCAGTTCTTC.

Comment on this clonotype: Relative to the germline gene, one junction end is altered; a read error may explain this. This sequence joins TRBV12-3 or TRBV12-4 and TRBJ1-2; possible D gene TRBD1, 5 bases. The CDR3 sequence is 13 residues long. The DNA of the CDR3 is TGTGCCAGCAGTTTCCAGGGAGGCTATGACTACACCTTC. It codes for CASSFQGGYDYTF.

J is TRBJ2-3 and V is TRBV10-3, with 9 bases that match TRBD1. The CDR3 sequence is 17 residues long. Looked up from germline, CDR1 is ENHRY and CDR2 is SYGVKD. The V and J ends lost 2 bases and 7 bases, in that order; junction bases with no gene match: 13. The CDR3 sequence is CAISETMGQGNPNTQYF. In DNA, the CDR3 is TGTGCCATCAGTGAGACAATGGGACAGGGAAATCCAAATACGCAGTATTTT.

The gene calls are TRBV28 and TRBJ2-4; D possibly corresponds to TRBD2 (5 bases). There are 12 residues in the CDR3. V gave up 2 bases and J gave up 8 bases, with 7 bases separating them. The V gene's germline CDR1 is MDHEN and CDR2 SYDVKM. The CDR3 DNA follows: TGTGCCAGCAGTTTACTGAGGGACATTCAGTACTTC. Its translation is CASSLLRDIQYF. Looking up the rest from reference TRBV28 and TRBJ2-4 gives the full variable domain: DVKVTQSSRYLVKRTGEKVFLECVQDMDHENMFWYRQDPGLGLRLIYFSYDVKMKEKGDIPEGYSVSREKKERFSLILESASTNQTSMYLCASSLLRDIQYFGAGTRLSVL.

The V gene is TRBV11-1, the J gene TRBJ2-5, with TRBD1 matching 8 bases. This CDR3 spans 15 amino acids. Germline CDR1 reads SGHAT; CDR2 reads FQDESV (reference sequence). V shed 5 bases and J 7 bases; nucleotides not matched to a gene: 12. The DNA of the CDR3 is TGTGCCAGCAGCACCCAGGGACAGGAGGCTCGGACCCAGTACTTC. As protein: CASSTQGQEARTQYF.